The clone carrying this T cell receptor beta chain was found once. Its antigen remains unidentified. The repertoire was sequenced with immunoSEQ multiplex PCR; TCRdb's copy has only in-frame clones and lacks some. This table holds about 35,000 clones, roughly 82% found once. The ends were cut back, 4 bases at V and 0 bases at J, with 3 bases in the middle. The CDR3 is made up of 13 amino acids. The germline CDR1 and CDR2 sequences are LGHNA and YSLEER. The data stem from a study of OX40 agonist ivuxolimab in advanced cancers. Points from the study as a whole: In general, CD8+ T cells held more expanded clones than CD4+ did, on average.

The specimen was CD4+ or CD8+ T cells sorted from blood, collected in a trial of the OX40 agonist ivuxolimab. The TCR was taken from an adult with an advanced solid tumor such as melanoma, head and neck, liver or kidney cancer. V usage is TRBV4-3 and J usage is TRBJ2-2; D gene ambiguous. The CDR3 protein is CASSPTNTGELFF. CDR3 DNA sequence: TGCGCCAGCAGCCCCACGAACACCGGGGAGCTGTTTTTT.